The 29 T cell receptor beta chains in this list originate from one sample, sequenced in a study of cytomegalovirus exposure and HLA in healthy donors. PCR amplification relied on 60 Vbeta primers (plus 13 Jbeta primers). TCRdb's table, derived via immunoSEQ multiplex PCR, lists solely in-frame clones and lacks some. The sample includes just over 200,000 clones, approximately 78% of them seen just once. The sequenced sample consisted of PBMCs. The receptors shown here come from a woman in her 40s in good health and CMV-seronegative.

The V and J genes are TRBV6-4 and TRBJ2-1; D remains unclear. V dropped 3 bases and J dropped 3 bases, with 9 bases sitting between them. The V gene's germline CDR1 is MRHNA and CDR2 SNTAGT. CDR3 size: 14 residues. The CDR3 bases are TGTGCCAGCAGTGAAGGCCTAGACTACAATGAGCAGTTCTTC. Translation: CASSEGLDYNEQFF.

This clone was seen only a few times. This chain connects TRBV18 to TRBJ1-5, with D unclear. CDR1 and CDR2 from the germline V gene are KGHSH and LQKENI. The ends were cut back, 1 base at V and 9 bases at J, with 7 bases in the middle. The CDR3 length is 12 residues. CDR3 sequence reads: CASSPQEGPQHF. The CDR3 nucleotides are TGTGCCAGCTCACCACAGGAGGGGCCCCAGCATTTT.

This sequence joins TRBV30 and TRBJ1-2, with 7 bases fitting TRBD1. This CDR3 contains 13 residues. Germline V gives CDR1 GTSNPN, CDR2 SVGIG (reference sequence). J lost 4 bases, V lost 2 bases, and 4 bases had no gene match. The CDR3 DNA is TGTGCCTGGAGTTTCGGGGACAGCTATGGCTACACCTTC. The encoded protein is CAWSFGDSYGYTF.

CDR3 DNA sequence: TGTGCCATCAGTGAGACGACCCAGGGGACAGAAAAACTGTTTTTT. Residues: CAISETTQGTEKLFF. The V call is TRBV10-3, the J call TRBJ1-4; the D gene is possibly TRBD1 (6 bases). V lost 2 bases and J lost 8, with 15 bases in between. Germline CDR1 reads ENHRY; CDR2 reads SYGVKD. The CDR3 extends over 15 amino acids.

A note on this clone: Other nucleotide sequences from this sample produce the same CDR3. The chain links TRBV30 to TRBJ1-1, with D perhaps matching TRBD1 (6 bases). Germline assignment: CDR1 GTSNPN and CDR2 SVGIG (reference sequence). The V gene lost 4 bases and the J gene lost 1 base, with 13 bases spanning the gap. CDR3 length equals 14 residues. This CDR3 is CAWKGLGGNTEAFF. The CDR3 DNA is TGTGCCTGGAAAGGACTAGGGGGGAACACTGAAGCTTTCTTT.

The CDR3 DNA reads as TGTGCCAGCAGTGAATGGCCAGTGGGGCTCGAAGCTTTCTTT. It is translated as CASSEWPVGLEAFF. The chain couples TRBV2 to TRBJ1-1; D is possibly TRBD1 (5 bases). CDR1 is SNHLY and CDR2 is FYNNEI in the germline V gene. This CDR3 region has 14 residues. V gave up 2 bases and J gave up 8 bases, with 15 bases separating them.

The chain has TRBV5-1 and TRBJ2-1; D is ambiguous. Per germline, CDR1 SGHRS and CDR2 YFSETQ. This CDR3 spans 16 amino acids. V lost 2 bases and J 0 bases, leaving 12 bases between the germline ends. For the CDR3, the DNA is TGCGCCAGCAGCTTTCGCGCGGCGAGCTCCTACAATGAGCAGTTCTTC. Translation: CASSFRAASSYNEQFF.

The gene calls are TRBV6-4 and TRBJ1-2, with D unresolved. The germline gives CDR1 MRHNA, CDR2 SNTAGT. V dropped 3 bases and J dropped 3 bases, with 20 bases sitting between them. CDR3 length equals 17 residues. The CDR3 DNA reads TGTGCCAGCAGTGATTCGTTTTGGCAGGCTGATTACTATGGCTACACCTTC. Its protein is CASSDSFWQADYYGYTF.

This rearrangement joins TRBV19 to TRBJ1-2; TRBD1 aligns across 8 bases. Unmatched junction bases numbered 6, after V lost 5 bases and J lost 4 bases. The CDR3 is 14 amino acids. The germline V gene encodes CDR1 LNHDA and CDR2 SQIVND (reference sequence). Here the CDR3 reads CASSPSTGAYGYTF. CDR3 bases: TGTGCCAGTAGTCCGTCGACAGGGGCCTATGGCTACACCTTC.

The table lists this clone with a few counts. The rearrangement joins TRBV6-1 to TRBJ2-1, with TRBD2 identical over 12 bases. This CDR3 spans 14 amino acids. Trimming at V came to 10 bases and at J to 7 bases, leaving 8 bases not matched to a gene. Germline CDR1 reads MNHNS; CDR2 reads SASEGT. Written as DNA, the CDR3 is TGTGCCACCGAGACTAGCGGGAGTTGGAATGAGCAGTTCTTC. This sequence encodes CATETSGSWNEQFF.

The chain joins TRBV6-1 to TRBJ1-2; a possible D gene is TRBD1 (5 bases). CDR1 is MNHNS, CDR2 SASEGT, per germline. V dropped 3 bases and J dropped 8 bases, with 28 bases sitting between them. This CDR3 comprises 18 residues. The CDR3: CASSDSLGGKGGGKGYTF. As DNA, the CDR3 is TGTGCCAGCAGTGATAGTCTCGGTGGGAAGGGCGGGGGAAAAGGCTACACCTTC.

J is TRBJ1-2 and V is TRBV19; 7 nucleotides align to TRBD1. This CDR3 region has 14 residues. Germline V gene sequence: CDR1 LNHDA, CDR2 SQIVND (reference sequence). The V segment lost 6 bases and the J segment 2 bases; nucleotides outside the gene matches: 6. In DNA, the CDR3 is TGTGCCAGTAGCTACGGGACAGCGAACTATGGCTACACCTTC. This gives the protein CASSYGTANYGYTF.

The CDR3 nucleotides are TGCGCCAGCAGCCGCGCCGGGACAGTGGAGAAAGGCTATGGCTACACCTTC. Translated: CASSRAGTVEKGYGYTF. This sequence joins TRBV4-1 and TRBJ1-2; TRBD1 matches at 7 bases. Germline V gene lookup returns CDR1 MGHRA and CDR2 YSYEKL. The CDR3 is 17 residues long. Germline trimming cut 4 bases from V and 4 bases from J; bases unmatched to any gene: 15.

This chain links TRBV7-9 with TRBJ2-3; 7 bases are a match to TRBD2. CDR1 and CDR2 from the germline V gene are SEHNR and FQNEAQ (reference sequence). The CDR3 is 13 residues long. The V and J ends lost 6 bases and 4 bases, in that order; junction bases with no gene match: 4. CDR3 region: CASRTSISDTQYF. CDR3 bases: TGTGCCAGCAGGACTAGCATTTCAGATACGCAGTATTTT.

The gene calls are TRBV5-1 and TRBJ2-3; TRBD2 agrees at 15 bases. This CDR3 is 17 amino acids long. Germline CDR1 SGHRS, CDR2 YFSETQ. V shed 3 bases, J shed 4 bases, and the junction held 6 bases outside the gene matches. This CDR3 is CASSSGTSGRRSDTQYF. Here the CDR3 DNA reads TGCGCCAGCAGCTCGGGGACTAGCGGGAGGAGGTCAGATACGCAGTATTTT.

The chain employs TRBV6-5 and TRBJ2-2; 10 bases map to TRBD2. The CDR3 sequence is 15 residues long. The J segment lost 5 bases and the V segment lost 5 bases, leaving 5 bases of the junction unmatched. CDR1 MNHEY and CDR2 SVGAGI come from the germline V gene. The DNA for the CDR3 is TGTGCCAGCAGTCGGACTAGCGGAGAAACCGGGGAGCTGTTTTTT. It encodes CASSRTSGETGELFF.

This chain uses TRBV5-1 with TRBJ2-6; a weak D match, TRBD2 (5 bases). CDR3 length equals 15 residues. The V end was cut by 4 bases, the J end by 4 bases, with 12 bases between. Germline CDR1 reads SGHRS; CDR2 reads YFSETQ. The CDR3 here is CASSPGTHGANVLTF. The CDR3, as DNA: TGCGCCAGCAGCCCGGGAACCCACGGGGCCAACGTCCTGACTTTC.

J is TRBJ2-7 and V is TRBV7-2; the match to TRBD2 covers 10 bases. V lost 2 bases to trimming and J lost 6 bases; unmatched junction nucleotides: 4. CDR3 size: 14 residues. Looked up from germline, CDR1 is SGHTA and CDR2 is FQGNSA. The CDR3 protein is CASSLRASGGEQYF. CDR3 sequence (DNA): TGTGCCAGCAGCTTACGAGCTAGCGGGGGCGAGCAGTACTTC. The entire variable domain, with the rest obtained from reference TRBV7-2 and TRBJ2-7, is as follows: GAGVSQSPSNKVTEKGKDVELRCDPISGHTALYWYRQSLGQGLEFLIYFQGNSAPDKSGLPSDRFSAERTGGSVSTLTIQRTQQEDSAVYLCASSLRASGGEQYFGPGTRLTVT.

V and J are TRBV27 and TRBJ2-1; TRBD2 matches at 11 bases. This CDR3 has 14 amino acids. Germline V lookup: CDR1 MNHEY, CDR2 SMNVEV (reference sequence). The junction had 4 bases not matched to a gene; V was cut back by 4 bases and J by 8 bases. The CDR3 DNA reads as TGTGCCAGCAGTTATACTAGCGGGAGCCATGAGCAGTTCTTC. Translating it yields CASSYTSGSHEQFF.

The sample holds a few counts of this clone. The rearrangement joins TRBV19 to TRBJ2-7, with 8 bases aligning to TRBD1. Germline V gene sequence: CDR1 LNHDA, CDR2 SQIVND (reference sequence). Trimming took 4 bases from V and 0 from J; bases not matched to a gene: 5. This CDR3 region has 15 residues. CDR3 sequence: CASSTGQAYSYEQYF. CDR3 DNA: TGTGCCAGTAGTACGGGACAGGCGTACTCCTACGAGCAGTACTTC. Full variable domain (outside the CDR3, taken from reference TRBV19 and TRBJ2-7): DGGITQSPKYLFRKEGQNVTLSCEQNLNHDAMYWYRQDPGQGLRLIYYSQIVNDFQKGDIAEGYSVSREKKESFPLTVTSAQKNPTAFYLCASSTGQAYSYEQYFGPGTRLTVT.

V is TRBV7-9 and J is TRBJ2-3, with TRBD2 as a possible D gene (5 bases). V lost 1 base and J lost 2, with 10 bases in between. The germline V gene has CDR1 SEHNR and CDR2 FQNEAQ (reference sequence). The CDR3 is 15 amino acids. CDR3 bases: TGTGCCAGCAGCTTAGATGGACTGATCACAGATACGCAGTATTTT. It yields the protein CASSLDGLITDTQYF.

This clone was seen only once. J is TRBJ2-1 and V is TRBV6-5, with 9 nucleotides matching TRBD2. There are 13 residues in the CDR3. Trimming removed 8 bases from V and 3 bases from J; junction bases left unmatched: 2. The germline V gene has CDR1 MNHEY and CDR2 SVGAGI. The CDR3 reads CASGTSFYNEQFF. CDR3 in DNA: TGTGCCAGCGGGACTAGCTTCTACAATGAGCAGTTCTTC.

CDR3 nucleotides: TGTGCCAGCAGTTTATTGCCCGGCAGGGCTGGCGGGGACTATGGCTACACCTTC. Its protein is CASSLLPGRAGGDYGYTF. The gene calls are TRBV27 and TRBJ1-2, with D perhaps matching TRBD1 (5 bases). Looked up from germline, CDR1 is MNHEY and CDR2 is SMNVEV (reference sequence). This CDR3 region has 18 residues. Trimming took 1 base from V and 3 from J, leaving 21 bases between them.

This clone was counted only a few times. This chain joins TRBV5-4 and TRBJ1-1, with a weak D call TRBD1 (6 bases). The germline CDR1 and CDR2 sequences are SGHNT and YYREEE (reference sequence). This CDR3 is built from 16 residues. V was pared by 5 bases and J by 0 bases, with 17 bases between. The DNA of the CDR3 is TGTGCCAGCAGACACACGGCCAGGGGAATGAACACTGAAGCTTTCTTT. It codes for CASRHTARGMNTEAFF.

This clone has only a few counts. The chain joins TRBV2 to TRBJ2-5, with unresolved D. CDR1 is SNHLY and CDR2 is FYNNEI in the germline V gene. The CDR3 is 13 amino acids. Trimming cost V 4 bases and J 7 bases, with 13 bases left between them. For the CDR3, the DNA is TGTGCCAGCAGTGGCGACGGCCGCGGGACCCAGTACTTC. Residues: CASSGDGRGTQYF.

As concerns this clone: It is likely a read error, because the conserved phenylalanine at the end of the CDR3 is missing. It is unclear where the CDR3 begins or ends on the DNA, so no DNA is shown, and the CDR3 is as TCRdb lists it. The CDR3 sequence: CASSSCLAR. The J gene is TRBJ2-7, the V gene TRBV7-9; the DNA was not compared with TRBD2, the D call given in the table. The CDR3 length equals 9 residues, ends included. Germline V gene lookup returns CDR1 SEHNR and CDR2 FQNEAQ (reference sequence).

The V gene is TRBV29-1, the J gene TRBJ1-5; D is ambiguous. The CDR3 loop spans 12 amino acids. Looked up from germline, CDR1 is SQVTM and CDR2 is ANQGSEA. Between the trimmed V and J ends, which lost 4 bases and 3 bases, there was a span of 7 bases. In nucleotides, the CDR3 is TGCAGCGTTGGGGGAGACAATCAGCCCCAGCATTTT. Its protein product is CSVGGDNQPQHF.

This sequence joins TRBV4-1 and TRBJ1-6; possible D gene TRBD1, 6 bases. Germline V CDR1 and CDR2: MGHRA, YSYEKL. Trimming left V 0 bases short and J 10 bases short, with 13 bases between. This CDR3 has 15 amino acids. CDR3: CASSQDRGAPSPLHF. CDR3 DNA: TGCGCCAGCAGCCAAGATCGGGGGGCACCCTCACCCCTCCACTTT.

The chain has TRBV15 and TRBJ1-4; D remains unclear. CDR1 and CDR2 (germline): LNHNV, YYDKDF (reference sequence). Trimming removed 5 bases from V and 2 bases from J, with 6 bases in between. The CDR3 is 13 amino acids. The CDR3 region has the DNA TGTGCCACCAGCGGGCCCACTAATGAAAAACTGTTTTTT. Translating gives CATSGPTNEKLFF.